Included here is one TCR beta chain sequence, with context. This clonotype was detected only a few times. What this receptor recognizes is not known. Base qualities are not at hand, and no much larger clone is one base apart. The sample comes from a study (dated by TCRdb to the mid-2010s). The library relied on RT-PCR. The data were produced on an Illumina MiSeq. TCRdb reprocessing: public reads trimmed at Q25 with fastp, clones called with MiXCR, in-frame beta chains kept. CDR3 protein sequences are deduplicated, and each keeps its most common genes and DNA. Counted in this sample were about 680,000 distinct CDR3 sequences; over 12% of them appeared once. The ten largest clones capture 3% to 4.5% of the sample. From its cysteine to its phenylalanine, the CDR3 spans 13 amino acids. CDR3 DNA is the only sequence kept; it has 39 bases, read in frame from the first base. From a lookup of the germline V gene, CDR1 and CDR2 are SGHTA and FQGNSA. Relative to germline, V is 3 bases shorter and J is 8 bases shorter, with 13 bases between their ends.

The source of this sequence is a female donor in good health, serving as a healthy control. The sequence joins TRBV7-2 to TRBJ1-2, with TRBD1 as a weak D call on 6 bases. The source material was memory CD4+ T cells from blood. The CDR3 reads CASSFRGVRGYTF. The nucleotide sequence reads as follows: TGTGCCAGCAGCTTCAGGGGAGTACGCGGCTACACCTTC.